This TCR beta chain came from a study of spatial heterogeneity in lung cancer. Study-wide results and caveats: Mutation counts in tumors were tracked by counts of expanded intratumoral alpha and beta TCRs.

TCRdb re-derived calls from the 5' RACE reads in MiXCR, one entry per CDR3 protein. The sample lists 1,500 to 2,000 distinct CDR3 sequences; around 21% were seen once. This clonotype was counted between two and nine times. Antigen: not known. This CDR3 contains 12 residues. Deletions cut 0 bases from V and 6 bases from J, with 4 bases between. CDR1 is SGHNT and CDR2 is YYREEE in the germline V gene (reference sequence). Specified time point: sample taken at primary tumor resection. V and J are TRBV5-4 and TRBJ2-1; D unclear. The receptor was isolated from a male donor with early-stage non-small cell lung cancer. The sample consisted of lung tumor tissue, taken at surgery. CDR3 region: CASSLGANEQFF. The DNA for the CDR3 is TGTGCCAGCAGCTTGGGAGCCAATGAGCAGTTCTTC.